The 30 T cell receptor beta chains given below trace back to one sample, sequenced in a study of T cells in Graves' hyperthyroidism and ophthalmopathy. RNA transcripts provided the source from which TCR beta CDR3 regions were amplified. The TCR CDR3 first-round RT-PCR relied on the HTBI primer set. In TCRdb, the multiplex PCR reads were re-called with MiXCR into one record per CDR3 protein. The table includes approximately 380,000 distinct CDR3 sequences, about 20% detected once. Sequencing input: blood. These receptor sequences come from a woman between 18 and 29 years old with Graves' hyperthyroidism.

This clonotype was counted many times. J is TRBJ2-5 and V is TRBV4-1, with D hard to call. Germline CDR1 MGHRA, CDR2 YSYEKL. Trimming took 4 bases from V and 5 from J, leaving 17 bases between them. The CDR3 is made up of 15 amino acids. CDR3 amino acids: CASSPDRSGPETQYF. CDR3 nucleotide sequence: TGCGCCAGCAGCCCCGACCGTAGTGGTCCGGAGACCCAGTACTTC.

In its sample, this clonotype was seen many times. The chain has TRBV5-1 and TRBJ1-2; the D is unclear. V lost 0 bases, J lost 4 bases, and 4 bases lay in between. Looked up from germline, CDR1 is SGHRS and CDR2 is YFSETQ. CDR3 length: 12 amino acids. Here the CDR3 reads CASSLEPYGYTF. The CDR3 nucleotides are TGCGCCAGCAGCTTGGAACCCTATGGCTACACCTTC. Supplemented by reference TRBV5-1 and TRBJ1-2, the full variable domain reads KAGVTQTPRYLIKTRGQQVTLSCSPISGHRSVSWYQQTPGQGLQFLFEYFSETQRNKGNFPGRFSGRQFSNSRSEMNVSTLELGDSALYLCASSLEPYGYTFGSGTRLTVV.

This clonotype was counted many times. The chain uses TRBV9 and TRBJ2-7, with D tentatively TRBD2 (5 bases). Germline CDR1 reads SGDLS; CDR2 reads YYNGEE. The V end lost 4 bases, the J end lost 6 bases, and 17 bases lay between the germline ends. The CDR3 is 14 residues long. Here the CDR3 reads CASSWTGGSGEQYF. The CDR3 DNA follows: TGTGCCAGCAGCTGGACCGGCGGGTCGGGCGAGCAGTACTTC. Variable domain in full (rest from reference TRBV9 and TRBJ2-7): DSGVTQTPKHLITATGQRVTLRCSPRSGDLSVYWYQQSLDQGLQFLIQYYNGEERAKGNILERFSAQQFPDLHSELNLSSLELGDSALYFCASSWTGGSGEQYFGPGTRLTVT.

This clonotype was counted many times. The rearrangement links TRBV20-1 to TRBJ1-1; D is ambiguous. This CDR3 is built from 11 residues. Germline CDR1 is DFQATT and CDR2 is SNEGSKA (reference sequence). Trimming left V 6 bases short and J 6 bases short, with 11 bases between. CDR3 bases: TGCAGTGCCTTTACGGGATCTGAAGCTTTCTTT. Its translation: CSAFTGSEAFF.

In its sample, this clonotype was seen many times. The chain employs TRBV12-3 or TRBV12-4 and TRBJ2-2; D may match TRBD1 or TRBD2 (5 bases each). The CDR3 is made up of 20 amino acids. Deletions cut 3 bases from V and 5 bases from J, with 28 bases between. Written as DNA, the CDR3 is TGTGCCAGCAGTTTTGGTCCGGTTCCGGGGCCCCGCAAGGGAACCGGGGAGCTGTTTTTT. The encoded protein is CASSFGPVPGPRKGTGELFF.

This clonotype was observed a handful of times. V usage is TRBV6-2 or TRBV6-3 and J usage is TRBJ2-1; the match to TRBD1 covers 10 bases. CDR3 length equals 17 residues. Germline CDR1 is MNHEY and CDR2 is SVGEGT. V shed 6 bases, J shed 5 bases, and the junction held 13 bases outside the gene matches. CDR3 protein: CASSLRQGASFHNEQFF. The CDR3 coding sequence is TGTGCCAGCAGCCTCAGACAGGGGGCCTCTTTTCACAATGAGCAGTTCTTC.

This clonotype was observed many times. This chain connects TRBV11-2 to TRBJ2-7; 7 bases fit TRBD1. CDR1 is SGHAT and CDR2 is FQNNGV in the germline V gene. The junction had 2 bases not matched to a gene; V was cut back by 0 bases and J by 6 bases. CDR3 length: 13 amino acids. The CDR3 nucleotides are TGTGCCAGCAGCTTAGAGGCAGGGGGCGAGCAGTACTTC. It yields the protein CASSLEAGGEQYF.

The sample holds many counts of this clonotype. The chain links TRBV12-3 or TRBV12-4 to TRBJ2-7; D is possibly TRBD1 (5 bases). This CDR3 spans 14 amino acids. V gave up 6 bases and J gave up 5 bases, with 17 bases separating them. This CDR3 is CASSPAGSHNEQYF. The CDR3 nucleotides are TGTGCCAGCAGCCCTGCAGGGTCGCACAACGAGCAGTACTTC.

This clonotype was counted ten times or more. The chain combines TRBV28 with TRBJ2-5; either TRBD1 or TRBD2 may supply D (6 bases each). V lost 5 bases, J lost 3 bases, and 13 bases lay in between. The CDR3 has 14 amino acids. The germline V gene has CDR1 MDHEN and CDR2 SYDVKM. CDR3 loop: CASSVTRGEETQYF. CDR3 sequence (DNA): TGTGCCAGCAGTGTGACTAGGGGGGAAGAGACCCAGTACTTC.

The chain uses TRBV18 and TRBJ1-2; D is unresolved. The CDR3 length is 13 residues. Germline CDR1 KGHSH, CDR2 LQKENI. The V end was cut by 2 bases, the J end by 4 bases, with 8 bases between. The CDR3 protein is CASSPKGLYGYTF. The CDR3 nucleotides read TGTGCCAGCTCACCAAAAGGGCTCTATGGCTACACCTTC.

This chain uses TRBV30 with TRBJ2-5; D is unclear. Germline V gene lookup returns CDR1 GTSNPN and CDR2 SVGIG (reference sequence). Trimming shortened V by 0 bases and J by 5 bases, and 7 bases separated the two germline ends. The CDR3 has 12 residues. The CDR3 here is CAWSVHRETQYF. The CDR3 nucleotides are TGTGCCTGGAGTGTACATCGGGAGACCCAGTACTTC.

At least ten counts were recorded for this clonotype. The chain couples TRBV12-3 or TRBV12-4 to TRBJ2-7; D is undetermined. V lost 2 bases and J 0 bases, leaving 14 bases between the germline ends. The CDR3 spans 16 residues. CDR3 nucleotide sequence: TGTGCCAGCAGTTTAATAGTCGGACCAAGCTCCTACGAGCAGTACTTC. Protein product: CASSLIVGPSSYEQYF.

This clonotype was detected only a few times. The chain links TRBV4-1 to TRBJ2-5; D gene ambiguous. CDR3 length equals 13 residues. CDR1 is MGHRA, CDR2 YSYEKL, per germline. Trimming removed 0 bases at V and 5 bases at J, with 7 bases between. The CDR3: CASSQDSRETQYF. As DNA, the CDR3 is TGCGCCAGCAGCCAAGACAGCCGGGAGACCCAGTACTTC.

This clonotype was seen at least ten times. V gene TRBV19 combines with J gene TRBJ1-1; D remains unclear. V was clipped by 2 bases and J by 7 bases, with 8 bases between them. The germline V gene encodes CDR1 LNHDA and CDR2 SQIVND (reference sequence). CDR3 length: 12 residues. CDR3 in amino acids: CASSIPGSEAFF. CDR3 DNA sequence: TGTGCCAGTAGTATACCAGGCAGTGAAGCTTTCTTT.

Many counts were recorded for this clonotype. This chain links TRBV5-1 with TRBJ1-2, with unresolved D. The CDR3 is 13 amino acids. The germline gives CDR1 SGHRS, CDR2 YFSETQ. The germline V and J ends were trimmed by 0 bases and 4 bases, with 7 bases remaining between them. The CDR3 reads CASSLAGVYGYTF. The CDR3 nucleotides are TGCGCCAGCAGCTTGGCGGGAGTCTATGGCTACACCTTC. The whole variable domain, filled in from reference TRBV5-1 and TRBJ1-2, reads KAGVTQTPRYLIKTRGQQVTLSCSPISGHRSVSWYQQTPGQGLQFLFEYFSETQRNKGNFPGRFSGRQFSNSRSEMNVSTLELGDSALYLCASSLAGVYGYTFGSGTRLTVV.

This sequence joins TRBV6-2 or TRBV6-3 and TRBJ2-2; possible D gene TRBD1, 5 bases. CDR1 is MNHEY and CDR2 is SVGEGT in the germline V gene. This CDR3 is built from 17 residues. Trimming shortened V by 8 bases and J by 5 bases, and 24 bases separated the two germline ends. The CDR3 DNA is TGTGCCAGCGCCCTGGGCAGGGCCACGTTGTGGACCGGGGAGCTGTTTTTT. Its translation is CASALGRATLWTGELFF.

This clonotype was picked up many times. The V and J genes are TRBV20-1 and TRBJ2-7; D uncertain. Germline assignment: CDR1 DFQATT and CDR2 SNEGSKA (reference sequence). Trimming took 5 bases from V and 4 from J, leaving 12 bases between them. The CDR3 extends over 12 amino acids. The CDR3 region has the DNA TGCAGTGCTTTAAAGGGTCGGTACGAGCAGTACTTC. Its translation: CSALKGRYEQYF.

The chain links TRBV18 to TRBJ1-6, with TRBD1 matching 7 bases. The V segment lost 1 base and the J segment 5 bases; nucleotides outside the gene matches: 5. Germline V CDR1 and CDR2: KGHSH, LQKENI. The CDR3 runs to 16 residues. This CDR3 is CASSPLRTGNNSPLHF. CDR3 bases: TGTGCCAGCTCACCACTCAGGACAGGAAATAATTCACCCCTCCACTTT. Based on the CDR3 plus reference TRBV18 and TRBJ1-6, the full variable domain is NAGVMQNPRHLVRRRGQEARLRCSPMKGHSHVYWYRQLPEEGLKFMVYLQKENIIDESGMPKERFSAEFPKEGPSILRIQQVVRGDSAAYFCASSPLRTGNNSPLHFGNGTRLTVT.

This chain links TRBV12-3 or TRBV12-4 with TRBJ1-1; no definite D call. The CDR3 extends over 15 amino acids. Between the trimmed V and J ends, which lost 3 bases and 1 base, there was a span of 12 bases. The CDR3 region is CASSFSATGNTEAFF. CDR3 coding DNA: TGTGCCAGCAGTTTTTCTGCGACTGGGAACACTGAAGCTTTCTTT.

To note about this clonotype: This may arise from a read error, as a much more abundant clone is one base away. The chain recombines TRBV11-1 with TRBJ2-5, with 9 bases fitting TRBD2. The CDR3 runs 20 residues. In germline, CDR1 is SGHAT, CDR2 FQDESV (reference sequence). CDR3: CASSSSHAAGGYGVQDTQYF. The DNA of the CDR3 is TGTGCCAGCAGCTCATCTCACGCGGCGGGGGGGTATGGTGTACAAGATACCCAGTACTTC.

This clonotype was picked up many times. The V call is TRBV30, the J call TRBJ1-1; unclear D gene. CDR3 length: 13 residues. Germline CDR1 GTSNPN, CDR2 SVGIG (reference sequence). V lost 1 base and J 4 bases, leaving 10 bases between the germline ends. The CDR3 spells CAWSETRFTEAFF. CDR3 bases: TGTGCCTGGAGTGAAACGAGGTTCACTGAAGCTTTCTTT.

Note on this clonotype: It may be a read error: a sequence one base away is much more abundant. This rearrangement joins TRBV9 to TRBJ2-2; the D gene is possibly TRBD2 (5 bases). Germline V gene sequence: CDR1 SGDLS, CDR2 YYNGEE. The CDR3 has 13 amino acids. CDR3 loop: CASSVDLSGEPFF. For the CDR3, the DNA is TGTGCCAGCAGCGTAGATCTGAGTGGGGAGCCGTTTTTT.

This chain joins TRBV10-2 and TRBJ1-5, with D hard to call. Trimming pared 0 bases from V and 5 bases from J, leaving 17 bases between. The germline CDR1 and CDR2 sequences are WSHSY and SAAADI. This CDR3 has 17 residues. CDR3: CASSESGGRRTHQPQHF. The CDR3 region has the DNA TGCGCCAGCAGTGAGTCGGGTGGCAGGAGAACCCATCAGCCCCAGCATTTT.

The genes are TRBV20-1 and TRBJ1-6; D may be TRBD1 (6 bases). Trimming cost V 3 bases and J 7 bases, with 13 bases left between them. Germline values: CDR1 DFQATT, CDR2 SNEGSKA (reference sequence). CDR3 length: 14 residues. DNA of the CDR3: TGCAGTGCTAGGGCGGGGGCGGAGAATTCACCCCTCCACTTT. This codes for CSARAGAENSPLHF.

This clonotype has a handful of counts. A read error may be the cause here, since a much bigger clone is one base away. The rearrangement uses TRBV6-4 and TRBJ1-2; TRBD1 matches 9 bases. After removal of 5 bases from V and 4 bases from J, the junction contained 5 bases not matched to a gene. Per the germline V gene, CDR1 is MRHNA and CDR2 is SNTAGT. The CDR3 extends over 14 amino acids. CDR3 sequence reads: CASSSAGQGYGYTF. The DNA of the CDR3 is TGTGCCAGCAGTTCGGCGGGACAGGGCTATGGCTACACCTTC.

This clonotype has ten or more counts. The V gene is TRBV7-2, the J gene TRBJ2-5; tentative D call: TRBD1 (6 bases). The CDR3 loop spans 16 amino acids. Germline CDR1 reads SGHTA; CDR2 reads FQGNSA. The V gene lost 1 base and the J gene lost 4 bases, with 16 bases spanning the gap. This CDR3 reads CASSLGVQGLRETQYF. CDR3 sequence (DNA): TGTGCCAGCAGCTTAGGGGTGCAGGGGCTCAGAGAGACCCAGTACTTC.

This clonotype was counted at least ten times. V is TRBV11-2 and J is TRBJ2-7; no reliable D call. The CDR3 has 13 amino acids. Germline lookup yields CDR1 SGHAT and CDR2 FQNNGV. The V end lost 5 bases, the J end lost 6 bases, and 14 bases lay between the germline ends. The CDR3, as DNA: TGTGCCAGCAGCCCGTCGTCACTCTCCGAGCAGTACTTC. As protein: CASSPSSLSEQYF. Complete variable domain (other parts from reference TRBV11-2 and TRBJ2-7): EAGVAQSPRYKIIEKRQSVAFWCNPISGHATLYWYQQILGQGPKLLIQFQNNGVVDDSQLPKDRFSAERLKGVDSTLKIQPAKLEDSAVYLCASSPSSLSEQYFGPGTRLTVT.

Ten or more counts support this clonotype. This chain joins TRBV20-1 and TRBJ2-2; 8 positions agree with TRBD1. After removal of 5 bases from V and 7 bases from J, the junction contained 12 bases not matched to a gene. The germline V gene has CDR1 DFQATT and CDR2 SNEGSKA (reference sequence). There are 15 residues in the CDR3. The CDR3 region is CSAFKRDRRGGELFF. The DNA for the CDR3 is TGCAGTGCTTTTAAAAGGGACAGGCGGGGCGGGGAGCTGTTTTTT.

This clonotype was counted ten times or more. The gene calls are TRBV5-1 and TRBJ1-2; D might be TRBD1 (5 bases). Germline-derived CDR1 and CDR2 are SGHRS and YFSETQ. Deletions cut 0 bases from V and 4 bases from J, with 13 bases between. The CDR3 extends over 15 amino acids. The CDR3 region has the DNA TGCGCCAGCAGCTTGGCGCGGGACGGTCCCTATGGCTACACCTTC. This translates into CASSLARDGPYGYTF.

The V and J genes are TRBV24-1 and TRBJ2-5; TRBD1 agrees at 7 bases. V trimming: 0 bases; J trimming: 5 bases; junction bases outside the gene matches: 5. The CDR3 has 15 amino acids. The germline V gene has CDR1 KGHDR and CDR2 SFDVKD. The CDR3 DNA follows: TGTGCCACCAGTGATTTGACAGGGGCCCGGGAGACCCAGTACTTC. It translates to CATSDLTGARETQYF.